This T cell receptor (beta chain) appears in the sequencing data of a study of human T cells and chemical hapten exposure. TCRdb passed the RACE reads through MiXCR, listing each CDR3 protein once. The sample contains more than 90,000 distinct CDR3 sequences, about an eighth of which appear only once. Time point of the sample: patch test 2, 6 weeks after DPC sensitization. Specified treatment: therapeutic diphenylcyclopropenone sensitization with weekly scalp DPC. The CDR3 consists of 15 residues. V was pared by 4 bases and J by 0 bases, with 13 bases between. From germline, CDR1 is SGHTA and CDR2 FQGNSA.

V usage is TRBV7-2 and J usage is TRBJ2-7; D not resolved. This TCR came from a woman between 40 and 50 years old with alopecia areata. Some clones in this sample may be carry-over from other donors' samples. Sequenced here: whole blood, sampled in connection with sensitization to the hapten diphenylcyclopropenone (DPC). As DNA, the CDR3 is TGTGCCAGCAGCTCCGTTATAGCAGGCTCCTACGAGCAGTACTTC. Protein: CASSSVIAGSYEQYF.